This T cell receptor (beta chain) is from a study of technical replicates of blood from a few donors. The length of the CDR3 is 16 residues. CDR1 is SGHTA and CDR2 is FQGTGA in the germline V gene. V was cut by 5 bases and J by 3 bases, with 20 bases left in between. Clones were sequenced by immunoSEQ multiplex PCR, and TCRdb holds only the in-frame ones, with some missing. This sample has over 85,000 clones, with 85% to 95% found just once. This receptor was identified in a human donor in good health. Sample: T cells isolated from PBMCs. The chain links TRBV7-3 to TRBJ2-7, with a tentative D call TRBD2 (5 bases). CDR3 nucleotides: TGTGCCAGCAGCCCGTCCGGGAATCCTCGGGTCTACGAGCAGTACTTC. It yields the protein CASSPSGNPRVYEQYF.